This T cell receptor beta chain is from a study of technical replicates of blood from several donors. Method: immunoSEQ multiplex PCR; TCRdb's copy keeps in-frame clones and lacks some. The profile covers roughly 76,000 clones, with 86% appearing a single time and 4.5% to 6% taken by the ten largest. J gave up 4 bases and V 2 bases, and 6 bases lay outside the gene matches. Germline CDR1 reads SEHNR; CDR2 reads FQNEAQ (reference sequence). CDR3 length: 16 residues. Source material: PBMCs. The TCR originated in a human donor in good health. Some clones in this sample may be carry-over from other donors' samples. This rearrangement joins TRBV7-9 to TRBJ2-1, with 9 positions matching TRBD2. CDR3 sequence: CASSLSPLAGYNEQFF. The CDR3 bases are TGTGCCAGCAGCTTATCCCCTCTAGCGGGGTACAATGAGCAGTTCTTC.